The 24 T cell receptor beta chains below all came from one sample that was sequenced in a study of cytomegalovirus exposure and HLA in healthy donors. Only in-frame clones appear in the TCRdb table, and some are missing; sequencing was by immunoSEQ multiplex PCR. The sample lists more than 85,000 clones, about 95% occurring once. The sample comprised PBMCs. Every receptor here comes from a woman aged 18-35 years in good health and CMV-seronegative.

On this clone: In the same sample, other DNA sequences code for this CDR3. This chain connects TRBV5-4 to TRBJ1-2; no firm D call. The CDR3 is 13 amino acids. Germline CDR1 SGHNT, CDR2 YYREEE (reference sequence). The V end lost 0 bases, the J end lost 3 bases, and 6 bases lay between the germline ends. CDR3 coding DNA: TGTGCCAGCAGCTTGGGTCAGGACTATGGCTACACCTTC. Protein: CASSLGQDYGYTF. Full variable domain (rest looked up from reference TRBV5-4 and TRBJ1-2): ETGVTQSPTHLIKTRGQQVTLRCSSQSGHNTVSWYQQALGQGPQFIFQYYREEENGRGNFPPRFSGLQFPNYSSELNVNALELDDSALYLCASSLGQDYGYTFGSGTRLTVV.

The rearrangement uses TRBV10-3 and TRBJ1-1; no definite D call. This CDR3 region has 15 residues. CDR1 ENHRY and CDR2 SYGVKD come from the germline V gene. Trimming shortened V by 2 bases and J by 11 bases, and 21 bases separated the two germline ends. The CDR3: CAISEREGGLVWAFF. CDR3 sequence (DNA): TGTGCCATCAGTGAGCGGGAGGGAGGATTGGTGTGGGCTTTCTTT.

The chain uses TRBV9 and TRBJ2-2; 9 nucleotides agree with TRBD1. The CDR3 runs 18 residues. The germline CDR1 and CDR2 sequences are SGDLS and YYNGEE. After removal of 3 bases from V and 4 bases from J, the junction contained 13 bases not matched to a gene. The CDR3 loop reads CASSAQRQGGSFTGELFF. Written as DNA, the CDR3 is TGTGCCAGCAGCGCACAAAGACAGGGGGGGTCCTTCACCGGGGAGCTGTTTTTT.

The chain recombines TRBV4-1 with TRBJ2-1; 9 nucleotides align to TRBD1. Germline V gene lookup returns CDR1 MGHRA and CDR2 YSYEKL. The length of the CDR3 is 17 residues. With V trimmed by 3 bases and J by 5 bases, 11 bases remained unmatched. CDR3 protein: CASSHSPGQGFDNEQFF. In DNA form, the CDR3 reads TGCGCCAGCAGCCATTCCCCGGGACAGGGTTTTGACAATGAGCAGTTCTTC.

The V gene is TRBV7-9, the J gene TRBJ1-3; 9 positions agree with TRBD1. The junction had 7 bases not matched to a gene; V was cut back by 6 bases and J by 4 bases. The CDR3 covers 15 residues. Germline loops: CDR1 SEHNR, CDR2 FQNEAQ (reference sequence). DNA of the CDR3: TGTGCCAGCAGATTTGACAGGGGGTCCGGAAACACCATATATTTT. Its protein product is CASRFDRGSGNTIYF.

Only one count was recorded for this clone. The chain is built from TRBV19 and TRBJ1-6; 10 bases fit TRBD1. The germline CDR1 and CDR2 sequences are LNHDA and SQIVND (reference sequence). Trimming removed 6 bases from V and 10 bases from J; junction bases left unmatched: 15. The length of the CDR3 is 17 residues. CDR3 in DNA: TGTGCCAGTAGCCAAGACAGGGGGCTCCCGGGCATATCACCCCTCCACTTT. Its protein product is CASSQDRGLPGISPLHF.

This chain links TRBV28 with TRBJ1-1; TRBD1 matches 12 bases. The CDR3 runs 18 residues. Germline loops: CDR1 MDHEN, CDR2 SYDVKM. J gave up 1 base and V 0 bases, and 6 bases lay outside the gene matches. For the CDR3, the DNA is TGTGCCAGCAGTTTATGGGGACAGGGGGCGAGCAGGAACACTGAAGCTTTCTTT. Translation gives CASSLWGQGASRNTEAFF.

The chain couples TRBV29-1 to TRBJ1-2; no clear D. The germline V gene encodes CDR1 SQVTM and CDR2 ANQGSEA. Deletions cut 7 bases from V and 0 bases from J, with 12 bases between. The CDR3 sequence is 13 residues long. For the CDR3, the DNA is TGCAGCGGTGTACAGAATCCTAACTATGGCTACACCTTC. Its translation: CSGVQNPNYGYTF.

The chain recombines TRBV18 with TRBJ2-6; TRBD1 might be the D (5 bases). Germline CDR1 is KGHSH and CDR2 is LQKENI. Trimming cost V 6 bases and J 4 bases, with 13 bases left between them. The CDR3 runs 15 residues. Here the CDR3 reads CASSLGVAGANVLTF. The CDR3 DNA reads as TGTGCCAGCTCCCTAGGGGTAGCCGGGGCCAACGTCCTGACTTTC.

In DNA, the CDR3 is TGTGCCAGCAGTGAGACAATCTCCTACAATGAGCAGTTCTTC. This encodes CASSETISYNEQFF. This chain links TRBV7-9 with TRBJ2-1, with D unclear. V lost 6 bases and J 0 bases, leaving 9 bases between the germline ends. Per the germline V gene, CDR1 is SEHNR and CDR2 is FQNEAQ (reference sequence). The CDR3 totals 14 residues. Based on the CDR3 plus reference TRBV7-9 and TRBJ2-1, the full variable domain is DTGVSQNPRHKITKRGQNVTFRCDPISEHNRLYWYRQTLGQGPEFLTYFQNEAQLEKSRLLSDRFSAERPKGSFSTLEIQRTEQGDSAMYLCASSETISYNEQFFGPGTRLTVL.

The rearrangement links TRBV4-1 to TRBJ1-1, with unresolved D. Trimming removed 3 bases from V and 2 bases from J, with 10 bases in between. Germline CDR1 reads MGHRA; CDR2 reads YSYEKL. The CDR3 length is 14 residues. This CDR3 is CASSHSDPNTEAFF. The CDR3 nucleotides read TGCGCCAGCAGCCATAGCGACCCTAACACTGAAGCTTTCTTT.

The CDR3 nucleotides are TGTGCCAGCAGCTACCACAGTTATGGCTACACCTTC. Its translation is CASSYHSYGYTF. This rearrangement joins TRBV7-2 to TRBJ1-2; D not resolved. Germline CDR1 is SGHTA and CDR2 is FQGNSA. The CDR3 runs 12 residues. V was cut by 4 bases and J by 5 bases, with 8 bases left in between. Full variable domain (remainder filled in from reference TRBV7-2 and TRBJ1-2): GAGVSQSPSNKVTEKGKDVELRCDPISGHTALYWYRQSLGQGLEFLIYFQGNSAPDKSGLPSDRFSAERTGGSVSTLTIQRTQQEDSAVYLCASSYHSYGYTFGSGTRLTVV.

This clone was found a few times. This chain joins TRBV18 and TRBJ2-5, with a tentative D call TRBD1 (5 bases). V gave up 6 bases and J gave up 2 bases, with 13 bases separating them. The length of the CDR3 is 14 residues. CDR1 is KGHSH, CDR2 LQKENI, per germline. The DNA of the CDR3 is TGTGCCAGCTCCCACGGACAAGTACAAGAGACCCAGTACTTC. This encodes CASSHGQVQETQYF.

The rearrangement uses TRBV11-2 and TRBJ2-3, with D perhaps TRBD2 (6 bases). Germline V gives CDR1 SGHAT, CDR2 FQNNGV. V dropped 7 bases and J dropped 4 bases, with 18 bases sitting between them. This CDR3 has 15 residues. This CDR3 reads CASTRVGGPADTQYF. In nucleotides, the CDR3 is TGTGCCAGCACCAGAGTAGGAGGGCCGGCAGATACGCAGTATTTT.

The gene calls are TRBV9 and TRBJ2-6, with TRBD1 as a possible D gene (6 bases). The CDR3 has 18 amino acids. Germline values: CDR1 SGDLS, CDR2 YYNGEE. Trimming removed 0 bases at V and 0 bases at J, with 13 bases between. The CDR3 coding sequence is TGTGCCAGCAGCGTAGGTTTGGGCAGGGGCTCTGGGGCCAACGTCCTGACTTTC. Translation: CASSVGLGRGSGANVLTF.

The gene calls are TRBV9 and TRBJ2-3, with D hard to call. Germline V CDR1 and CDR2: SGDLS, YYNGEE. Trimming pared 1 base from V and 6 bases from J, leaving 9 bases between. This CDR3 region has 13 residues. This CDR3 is CASSVPGADTQYF. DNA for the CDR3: TGTGCCAGCAGCGTACCGGGTGCGGATACGCAGTATTTT.

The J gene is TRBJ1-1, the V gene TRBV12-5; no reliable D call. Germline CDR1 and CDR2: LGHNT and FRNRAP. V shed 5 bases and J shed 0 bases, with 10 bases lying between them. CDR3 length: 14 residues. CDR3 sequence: CASGTPLLNTEAFF. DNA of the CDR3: TGTGCTAGTGGTACTCCCTTACTGAACACTGAAGCTTTCTTT.

The CDR3 region is CASSGRGITEAFF. In nucleotides, the CDR3 is TGTGCCAGCAGCGGGAGGGGTATCACTGAAGCTTTCTTT. This chain joins TRBV11-2 and TRBJ1-1; TRBD1 might be the D (5 bases). CDR3 length equals 13 residues. CDR1 is SGHAT and CDR2 is FQNNGV in the germline V gene. The V and J ends lost 5 bases and 4 bases respectively, with 11 bases between them. Using reference TRBV11-2 and TRBJ1-1 for the parts outside the CDR3, the full variable domain is EAGVAQSPRYKIIEKRQSVAFWCNPISGHATLYWYQQILGQGPKLLIQFQNNGVVDDSQLPKDRFSAERLKGVDSTLKIQPAKLEDSAVYLCASSGRGITEAFFGQGTRLTVV.

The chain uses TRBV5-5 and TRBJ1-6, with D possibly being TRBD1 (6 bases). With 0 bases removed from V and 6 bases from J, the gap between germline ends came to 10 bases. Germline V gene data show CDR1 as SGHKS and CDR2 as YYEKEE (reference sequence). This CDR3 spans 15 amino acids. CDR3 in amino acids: CASSLVQGANSPLHF. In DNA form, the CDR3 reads TGTGCCAGCAGCTTGGTACAGGGAGCTAATTCACCCCTCCACTTT.

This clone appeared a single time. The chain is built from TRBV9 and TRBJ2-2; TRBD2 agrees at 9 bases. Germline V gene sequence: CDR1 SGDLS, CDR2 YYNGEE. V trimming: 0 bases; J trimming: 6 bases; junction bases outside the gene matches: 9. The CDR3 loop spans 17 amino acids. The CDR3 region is CASSVDVRGGSSGELFF. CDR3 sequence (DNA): TGTGCCAGCAGCGTAGACGTGCGGGGGGGCTCGTCCGGGGAGCTGTTTTTT.

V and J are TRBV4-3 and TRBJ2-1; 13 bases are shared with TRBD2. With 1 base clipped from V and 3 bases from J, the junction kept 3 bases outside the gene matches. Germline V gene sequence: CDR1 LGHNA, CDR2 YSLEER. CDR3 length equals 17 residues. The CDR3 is CASSQGTSGGVYNEQFF. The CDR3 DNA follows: TGCGCCAGCAGCCAAGGGACTAGCGGGGGCGTCTACAATGAGCAGTTCTTC.

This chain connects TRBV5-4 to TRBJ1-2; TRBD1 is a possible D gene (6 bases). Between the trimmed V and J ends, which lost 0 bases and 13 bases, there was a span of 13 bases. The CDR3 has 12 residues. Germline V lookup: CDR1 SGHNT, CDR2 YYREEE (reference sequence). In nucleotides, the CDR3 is TGTGCCAGCAGCTTGGCGTCCGGCAGGGGCACCTTC. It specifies CASSLASGRGTF.

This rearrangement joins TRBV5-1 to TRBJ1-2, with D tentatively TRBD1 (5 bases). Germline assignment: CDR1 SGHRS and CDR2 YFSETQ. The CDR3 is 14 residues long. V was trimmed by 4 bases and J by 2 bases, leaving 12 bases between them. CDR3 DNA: TGCGCCAGCAGCCTACAGGACGGAAACTATGGCTACACCTTC. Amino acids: CASSLQDGNYGYTF. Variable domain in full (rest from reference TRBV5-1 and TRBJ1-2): KAGVTQTPRYLIKTRGQQVTLSCSPISGHRSVSWYQQTPGQGLQFLFEYFSETQRNKGNFPGRFSGRQFSNSRSEMNVSTLELGDSALYLCASSLQDGNYGYTFGSGTRLTVV.

The CDR3 is CASSGTPAYEQYF. The CDR3 DNA follows: TGTGCCAGTTCCGGGACACCTGCCTACGAGCAGTACTTC. The chain uses TRBV19 and TRBJ2-7, with D tentatively TRBD1 (6 bases). Between the trimmed V and J ends, which lost 8 bases and 2 bases, there was a span of 13 bases. The CDR3 sequence is 13 residues long. Germline CDR1 reads LNHDA; CDR2 reads SQIVND (reference sequence).